Below, 24 T cell receptor beta chains from the same sample are listed, as sequenced in a study of T cells in Graves' hyperthyroidism and ophthalmopathy. RNA transcripts were the template for amplifying TCR beta CDR3 regions. With the HTBI primer set, the TCR CDR3 went through a first round of RT-PCR. Via MiXCR, TCRdb re-called the multiplex PCR reads, giving one row per CDR3 protein. The sample holds approximately 590,000 distinct CDR3 sequences, more than 15% seen once. Sequenced material: blood. The receptors derive from a woman in her 30s with Graves' hyperthyroidism.

This clonotype was detected ten times or more. The J gene is TRBJ2-7, the V gene TRBV5-1; D is unclear. The germline V gene encodes CDR1 SGHRS and CDR2 YFSETQ. Trimming took off 5 bases at V and 0 bases at J, with 15 bases between the two ends. The length of the CDR3 is 15 residues. The CDR3 coding sequence is TGCGCCAGCAGAGACGTTACAGCCCTCTCCTACGAGCAGTACTTC. It yields the protein CASRDVTALSYEQYF.

This clonotype has a count of ten or more. The chain couples TRBV20-1 to TRBJ2-5, with TRBD1 identical over 8 bases. Germline loops: CDR1 DFQATT, CDR2 SNEGSKA (reference sequence). The CDR3 contains 13 residues. J gave up 3 bases and V 5 bases, and 5 bases lay outside the gene matches. CDR3 sequence reads: CSAHRTGKETQYF. For the CDR3, the DNA is TGCAGTGCTCACAGGACAGGGAAAGAGACCCAGTACTTC.

This clonotype turned up a few times. The V and J genes are TRBV9 and TRBJ2-7; 14 bases align to TRBD2. The length of the CDR3 is 15 residues. The V segment lost 5 bases and the J segment 4 bases; nucleotides outside the gene matches: 5. Germline V gene data show CDR1 as SGDLS and CDR2 as YYNGEE. CDR3 sequence (DNA): TGTGCCAGCAGTCAGGGACTAGCGGGAGAATACGAGCAGTACTTC. Its translation: CASSQGLAGEYEQYF.

This clonotype has a handful of counts. An end of the junction does not agree with germline; a read error may underlie this. The chain couples TRBV3-1 to TRBJ2-1, with 10 bases matching TRBD2. Looked up from germline, CDR1 is LGHDT and CDR2 is YNNKEL (reference sequence). The CDR3 has 15 amino acids. CDR3 sequence: CASSQASGRGNEQSF. For the CDR3, the DNA is TGTGCCAGCAGCCAGGCTAGCGGGAGAGGAAATGAGCAGTCCTTC.

This clonotype was observed at least ten times. J is TRBJ2-3 and V is TRBV2; 9 nucleotides agree with TRBD2. J was trimmed by 3 bases and V by 6 bases; bases with no gene match: 7. The CDR3 runs to 15 residues. The germline V gene has CDR1 SNHLY and CDR2 FYNNEI. DNA of the CDR3: TGTGCCAGCAGGCTAGCGGGGATGGGGACAGATACGCAGTATTTT. Protein product: CASRLAGMGTDTQYF.

The chain joins TRBV7-9 to TRBJ1-5; tentatively, D is TRBD1 (5 bases). From germline, CDR1 is SEHNR and CDR2 FQNEAQ (reference sequence). The CDR3 contains 17 residues. Between the trimmed V and J ends, which lost 1 base and 0 bases, there was a span of 13 bases. The CDR3 sequence is CASSLVPGNYSNQPQHF. The CDR3 DNA is TGTGCCAGCAGCTTAGTCCCAGGGAATTATAGCAATCAGCCCCAGCATTTT. The variable domain in full, completed from reference TRBV7-9 and TRBJ1-5, reads DTGVSQNPRHKITKRGQNVTFRCDPISEHNRLYWYRQTLGQGPEFLTYFQNEAQLEKSRLLSDRFSAERPKGSFSTLEIQRTEQGDSAMYLCASSLVPGNYSNQPQHFGDGTRLSIL.

The sample holds one count of this clonotype. Just one base apart from a much larger clone, this may be a read error. The rearrangement joins TRBV11-3 to TRBJ2-3, with TRBD1 identical over 7 bases. V lost 2 bases and J lost 5; bases outside the gene matches: 10. The CDR3 contains 16 residues. CDR1 is SGHNT, CDR2 YENEEA, per germline. In DNA, the CDR3 is TGTGCCAGCAGCTTAAGCGGCCTAGCAGGGGGAGATACGCAGTATTTT. Its translation is CASSLSGLAGGDTQYF. Full variable domain (missing parts from reference TRBV11-3 and TRBJ2-3): EAGVVQSPRYKIIEKKQPVAFWCNPISGHNTLYWYLQNLGQGPELLIRYENEEAVDDSQLPKDRFSAERLKGVDSTLKIQPAELGDSAVYLCASSLSGLAGGDTQYFGPGTRLTVL.

This clonotype was seen many times. This rearrangement joins TRBV11-1 to TRBJ2-1, with D perhaps given as TRBD1 or TRBD2 (5 bases each). The germline CDR1 and CDR2 sequences are SGHAT and FQDESV (reference sequence). Trimming removed 4 bases at V and 7 bases at J, with 20 bases between. The CDR3 spans 16 residues. The CDR3 sequence: CASSSPRGALLNEQFF. In DNA form, the CDR3 reads TGTGCCAGCAGCTCCCCTAGAGGGGCCCTACTGAATGAGCAGTTCTTC.

In regard to this clonotype: A much bigger clone sits one base away, suggesting this may be a read error. This chain uses TRBV3-1 with TRBJ2-2, with unresolved D. CDR1 is LGHDT and CDR2 is YNNKEL in the germline V gene (reference sequence). The length of the CDR3 is 13 residues. CDR3 protein: CASCQLGTGELFF. The DNA of the CDR3 is TGTGCCAGCTGCCAATTAGGGACCGGGGAGCTGTTTTTT.

There are a few counts of this clonotype. The CDR3 region has the DNA TGTGCCAGCAGCCTTCGACTAGCGGTCCACGAGCAGTACTTC. Encoded protein: CASSLRLAVHEQYF. The chain uses TRBV4-2 and TRBJ2-7, with 9 positions matching TRBD2. J was trimmed by 5 bases and V by 4 bases; bases with no gene match: 6. The CDR3 is 14 amino acids. CDR1 is LGHNA, CDR2 YNFKEQ, per germline.

This clonotype was counted ten times or more. The CDR3 region is CASSPMVSNNEQFF. CDR3 coding DNA: TGTGCCAGCAGCCCCATGGTCTCGAACAATGAGCAGTTCTTC. The rearrangement links TRBV7-9 to TRBJ2-1; D remains ambiguous. Looked up from germline, CDR1 is SEHNR and CDR2 is FQNEAQ (reference sequence). Deletions cut 5 bases from V and 5 bases from J, with 13 bases between. This CDR3 region has 14 residues.

This clonotype appeared many times. The chain employs TRBV20-1 and TRBJ1-3, with D possibly TRBD1 on 5 matching bases. The CDR3 length is 12 residues. Germline values: CDR1 DFQATT, CDR2 SNEGSKA (reference sequence). The V end was cut by 6 bases, the J end by 1 base, with 7 bases between. CDR3 DNA sequence: TGCAGTGCGAGGGGTTCTGGAAACACCATATATTTT. Translating it yields CSARGSGNTIYF.

In its sample, this clonotype was seen many times. This chain connects TRBV6-1 to TRBJ2-7, with TRBD2 matching over 8 bases. Germline V lookup: CDR1 MNHNS, CDR2 SASEGT. The J segment lost 2 bases and the V segment lost 7 bases, leaving 7 bases of the junction unmatched. This CDR3 region has 14 residues. CDR3 sequence: CASNRGGPTYEQYF. CDR3 coding DNA: TGTGCCAGCAATCGGGGGGGACCAACCTACGAGCAGTACTTC.

This clonotype occurred a few times. The V and J genes are TRBV13 and TRBJ2-5; 7 bases align to TRBD1. The germline V gene has CDR1 PRHDT and CDR2 FYEKMQ (reference sequence). V trimming: 5 bases; J trimming: 0 bases; junction bases outside the gene matches: 3. The CDR3 length is 14 residues. The DNA of the CDR3 is TGTGCCAGCAGCACCGGGACAGACCAAGAGACCCAGTACTTC. The encoded protein is CASSTGTDQETQYF.

This clonotype was found many times. This chain links TRBV2 with TRBJ2-7; D possibly corresponds to TRBD1 (5 bases). Looked up from germline, CDR1 is SNHLY and CDR2 is FYNNEI. V dropped 3 bases and J dropped 6 bases, with 6 bases sitting between them. This CDR3 region has 11 residues. CDR3 coding DNA: TGTGCCAGCAGTGACAGGGTCGAGCAGTACTTC. Translated: CASSDRVEQYF.

This clonotype has a handful of counts. The chain employs TRBV18 and TRBJ1-2; D is possibly TRBD1 (5 bases). The CDR3 contains 16 residues. From germline, CDR1 is KGHSH and CDR2 LQKENI. Deletions cut 2 bases from V and 5 bases from J, with 18 bases between. In DNA, the CDR3 is TGTGCCAGCTCACCAGAGACAGCCGTTCAAGGGTATGGCTACACCTTC. Its protein is CASSPETAVQGYGYTF. The whole variable domain, filled in from reference TRBV18 and TRBJ1-2, reads NAGVMQNPRHLVRRRGQEARLRCSPMKGHSHVYWYRQLPEEGLKFMVYLQKENIIDESGMPKERFSAEFPKEGPSILRIQQVVRGDSAAYFCASSPETAVQGYGYTFGSGTRLTVV.

This clonotype was counted at least ten times. The chain recombines TRBV18 with TRBJ2-5; 7 bases match TRBD2. V trimming: 2 bases; J trimming: 5 bases; junction bases outside the gene matches: 5. The germline gives CDR1 KGHSH, CDR2 LQKENI. The CDR3 is 14 residues long. The CDR3 DNA follows: TGTGCCAGCTCACCATCGGGGGGATCGGAGACCCAGTACTTC. Its protein is CASSPSGGSETQYF.

The sample holds many counts of this clonotype. The chain combines TRBV28 with TRBJ2-7; TRBD2 agrees at 7 bases. The V gene's germline CDR1 is MDHEN and CDR2 SYDVKM. There are 14 residues in the CDR3. The J segment lost 0 bases and the V segment lost 5 bases, leaving 4 bases of the junction unmatched. As DNA, the CDR3 is TGTGCCAGCAGTAATGGCGGGAGCTCCTACGAGCAGTACTTC. It translates to CASSNGGSSYEQYF.

This clonotype was counted many times. The chain couples TRBV7-9 to TRBJ2-1; possible D gene TRBD2, 5 bases. This CDR3 comprises 14 residues. The V and J ends lost 7 bases and 10 bases respectively, with 20 bases between them. The germline gives CDR1 SEHNR, CDR2 FQNEAQ (reference sequence). CDR3 bases: TGTGCCAGCATAGGGCCCGGGGAGTGGCGGGAGCAGTTCTTC. This codes for CASIGPGEWREQFF.

The chain recombines TRBV13 with TRBJ2-7, with 7 nucleotides matching TRBD1. CDR3 length: 14 amino acids. V was clipped by 6 bases and J by 4 bases; unmatched bases: 9. Germline CDR1 is PRHDT and CDR2 is FYEKMQ (reference sequence). CDR3 residues: CASRRQGFAYEQYF. The CDR3 bases are TGTGCCAGCAGAAGACAGGGTTTCGCTTACGAGCAGTACTTC.

The genes are TRBV9 and TRBJ1-2; no firm D call. V was clipped by 0 bases and J by 13 bases, with 19 bases between them. Per the germline V gene, CDR1 is SGDLS and CDR2 is YYNGEE. The CDR3 loop spans 14 amino acids. The CDR3 bases are TGTGCCAGCAGCGTAGTGAGTGAGGGCGGGCGCTGCACCTTC. Translation gives CASSVVSEGGRCTF.

At least ten counts were recorded for this clonotype. The chain combines TRBV6-1 with TRBJ1-2; D remains unclear. V dropped 2 bases and J dropped 2 bases, with 6 bases sitting between them. The CDR3 length is 13 residues. Germline V gives CDR1 MNHNS, CDR2 SASEGT. The CDR3: CASSEPENYGYTF. The CDR3 nucleotides are TGTGCCAGCAGTGAACCAGAAAACTATGGCTACACCTTC.

This clonotype was picked up a small number of times. The chain links TRBV6-5 to TRBJ2-1, with a weak D call TRBD2 (6 bases). The V end lost 2 bases, the J end lost 3 bases, and 14 bases lay between the germline ends. CDR1 and CDR2 (germline): MNHEY, SVGAGI. This CDR3 is built from 16 residues. In nucleotides, the CDR3 is TGTGCCAGCAGTTACCCAAAGGTGGGGGGCTACAATGAGCAGTTCTTC. Protein: CASSYPKVGGYNEQFF.

The table lists this clonotype with a few counts. The chain combines TRBV6-2 or TRBV6-3 with TRBJ2-1; 7 bases agree with TRBD2. Per the germline V gene, CDR1 is MNHEY and CDR2 is SVGEGT. The CDR3 loop spans 13 amino acids. Trimming removed 6 bases from V and 7 bases from J; junction bases left unmatched: 6. The CDR3 region is CASSNAGVNEQFF. CDR3 DNA: TGTGCCAGCAGCAACGCGGGAGTTAATGAGCAGTTCTTC.